A selection of T cell receptor beta chains follows, all from one sample in a study of blood T cell repertoires in COVID-19. The data were produced by immunoSEQ multiplex PCR, yet TCRdb's version contains in-frame clones alone and is incomplete. The sample holds some 150,000 clones, approximately 83% seen once. Sequencing used peripheral blood. These receptors came from a man aged 70 or older with acute or convalescent COVID-19. Both conserved end residues are part of each CDR3. A D gene is named only where the DNA matches it firmly. Size values are once, few and many counts, or a class for expanded clones, and some rows have none.

clone_size	d_call	j_call	v_call	cdr3_nt	cdr3_aa
NA	TRBD2	TRBJ2-1	TRBV12-5	TGTGCTAGTGGTATGGGACTAGCGTACAATGAGCAGTTCTTC	CASGMGLAYNEQFF
NA	NA	TRBJ2-3	TRBV14	TGTGCCAGCAGCCGACTAGTTGGCACAGATACGCAGTATTTT	CASSRLVGTDTQYF
NA	TRBD2	TRBJ2-5	TRBV4-3	TGCGCCAGCAGCCAAGATTGGGCGGGAGAAGAGACCCAGTACTTC	CASSQDWAGEETQYF
NA	TRBD2	TRBJ2-4	TRBV19	TGTGCCAGCCAGCGGGGGGACCCGGACATTCAGTACTTC	CASQRGDPDIQYF
NA	NA	TRBJ1-5	TRBV11-2	TGTGCCAGCAGCTTCGGAGTCCTCAATCAGCCCCAGCATTTT	CASSFGVLNQPQHF
few	TRBD2	TRBJ2-1	TRBV7-6	TGTGCCAGCAGCTCCCGGGAGGGCCGCAATGAGCAGTTCTTC	CASSSREGRNEQFF
once	NA	TRBJ2-3	TRBV19	TGTGCCAGTAGTCCGGAGACTCTTAGCACAGATACGCAGTATTTT	CASSPETLSTDTQYF
NA	TRBD2	TRBJ2-7	TRBV7-6	TGTGCCAGCAGCTTAGGGTCTAGCGGGAGAGGCTACGAGCAGTACTTC	CASSLGSSGRGYEQYF
NA	TRBD2	TRBJ2-1	TRBV28	TGTGCCAGCAGTTTACTAGCGGGAGGAGTCAATGAGCAGTTCTTC	CASSLLAGGVNEQFF
NA	NA	TRBJ1-6	TRBV27	TGTGCCAGCAGTTCAAATTCACCCCTCCACTTT	CASSSNSPLHF
NA	TRBD2	TRBJ2-7	TRBV27	TGTGCCAGCAGGGTGAGCGGGAGCGTTCCTTACGAGCAGTACTTC	CASRVSGSVPYEQYF
NA	TRBD2	TRBJ2-2	TRBV7-2	TGTGCCAGCAGCCCTAGCGGGGCGAACACCGGGGAGCTGTTTTTT	CASSPSGANTGELFF
NA	NA	TRBJ2-3	TRBV7-3	TGTGCCAGCAGCCGAGGAACAGGGAGTAGCACAGATACGCAGTATTTT	CASSRGTGSSTDTQYF
NA	NA	TRBJ1-2	TRBV18	TGTGCCAGCTCACCGAACGGGGGCTATGGCTACACCTTC	CASSPNGGYGYTF
few	TRBD1	TRBJ2-2	TRBV4-2	TGTGCCAGCAGCCAGGATCCTCGGACAGGCTTGAACACCGGGGAGCTGTTTTTT	CASSQDPRTGLNTGELFF
NA	NA	TRBJ1-1	TRBV11-3	TGTGCCAGCAGCAGGGGGAACACTGAAGCTTTCTTT	CASSRGNTEAFF
once	TRBD2	TRBJ2-7	TRBV7-2	TGTGCCAGCAGCTTAGCGGGGACTAGCGGGAGACCCTACGAGCAGTACTTC	CASSLAGTSGRPYEQYF
NA	TRBD2	TRBJ2-1	TRBV7-2	TGTGCCAGCAGCTTGGGGGGACTAGCGGGAGCAAATGAGCAGTTCTTC	CASSLGGLAGANEQFF
NA	TRBD1	TRBJ1-5	TRBV28	TGTGCCAGCAGTTCAAACAGGGGGGATGGTCAGCCCCAGCATTTT	CASSSNRGDGQPQHF
NA	NA	TRBJ2-3	TRBV29-1	TGCAGCGTTGCGGAGGTTACATCAGATACGCAGTATTTT	CSVAEVTSDTQYF
NA	NA	TRBJ2-1	TRBV24-1	TGTGCCACCAGTGCCCAGGACTCCTACAATGAGCAGTTCTTC	CATSAQDSYNEQFF
once	NA	TRBJ1-2	TRBV25-1	TGTGCCAGCAGTGAATACGGGAGCCCCTACACCTTC	CASSEYGSPYTF
NA	NA	TRBJ1-5	TRBV19	TGTGCCAGTAGTGAGGCTGGGAGAACAAATCAGCCCCAGCATTTT	CASSEAGRTNQPQHF
NA	NA	TRBJ2-2	TRBV5-1	TGCGCCAGCAGCTTGGGGAGTGGGACCGGGGAGCTGTTTTTT	CASSLGSGTGELFF
once	TRBD1	TRBJ2-7	TRBV3-1/TRBV3-2	TGTGCCAGCAGCCAAGCCCCGCCCGGGACAGGGGGTTCCGAGCAGTACTTC	CASSQAPPGTGGSEQYF
NA	TRBD1	TRBJ2-5	TRBV7-7	TGTGCTAGCAGCTCAGGGGGTAATCTCCAAGAGACCCAGTACTTC	CASSSGGNLQETQYF
NA	NA	TRBJ2-7	TRBV6-5	TGTGCCAGCAGTTACTCGGGAAACAGGGCCTACGAGCAGTACTTC	CASSYSGNRAYEQYF
NA	NA	TRBJ2-5	TRBV7-3	TGTGCCAGCAGCTTAACTGGGGGCTGGGAGACCCAGTACTTC	CASSLTGGWETQYF
NA	TRBD2	TRBJ2-5	TRBV6-2/TRBV6-3	TGTGCCAGCAGTTACGGGCGGGAGGTGAGAAAGGAGACCCAGTACTTC	CASSYGREVRKETQYF
NA	NA	TRBJ1-1	TRBV11-2	TGTGCCAGCAGCCCGACGCGGGGTTATCAAGCTTTCTTT	CASSPTRGYQAFF
once	TRBD2	TRBJ2-7	TRBV6-2/TRBV6-3	TGTGCCAGCAGTAGCATTCCAGCGGGAGGGCTGCACGAGCAGTACTTC	CASSSIPAGGLHEQYF
NA	TRBD1	TRBJ1-5	TRBV2	TGTGCCAGCAGCTTTGACAGGGTGAACAACAATCAGCCCCAGCATTTT	CASSFDRVNNNQPQHF
NA	NA	TRBJ2-3	TRBV25-1	TGTGCCAGCAGTGTTAGGGGTGCAGATACGCAGTATTTT	CASSVRGADTQYF
NA	NA	TRBJ1-1	TRBV7-2	TGTGCCAGCAGCTTAAGCGGGGGGCGCGACACTGAAGCTTTCTTT	CASSLSGGRDTEAFF
NA	NA	TRBJ1-4	TRBV5-1	TGCGCCAGCAGCTTGGCCGGACAAACTAATGAAAAACTGTTTTTT	CASSLAGQTNEKLFF
NA	TRBD2	TRBJ2-3	TRBV28	TGTGCCAGCAGATCCGGGGGGGAGGATACGCAGTATTTT	CASRSGGEDTQYF
NA	TRBD2	TRBJ2-7	TRBV5-1	TGCGCCAGCAGCTTGAGCGGGGGGTCTTCCTACGAGCAGTACTTC	CASSLSGGSSYEQYF
NA	NA	TRBJ1-6	TRBV11-2	TGTGCCAGCAGCTTATCCGGTTCAGGGAATTCACCCCTCCACTTT	CASSLSGSGNSPLHF
NA	NA	TRBJ1-6	TRBV27	TGTGCCAGCTGGGGGGGTTATTCACCCCTCCACTTT	CASWGGYSPLHF
NA	NA	TRBJ2-4	TRBV10-1	TGCGCCAGCAGTGAGATCGTGCGGGCCACAACCCCCCCCAAAAACATTCAGTACTTC	CASSEIVRATTPPKNIQYF
NA	NA	TRBJ2-3	TRBV19	TGTGCCAGTAGTATGTCTCCGAGCACAGATACGCAGTATTTT	CASSMSPSTDTQYF
NA	TRBD2	TRBJ2-1	TRBV3-1/TRBV3-2	TGTGCCAGCAGCCAGCACTTAGGAAGCGGGAGAGGTGAGCAGTTCTTC	CASSQHLGSGRGEQFF
NA	NA	TRBJ1-2	TRBV21-1	TGTGCCAGCATTCAAAGGACGGGAGGCGCAATGTATGGCTACACCTTC	CASIQRTGGAMYGYTF
NA	NA	TRBJ2-1	TRBV5-1	TGCGCCAGCAGCTTGACAGGGTGGGATGAGCAGTTCTTC	CASSLTGWDEQFF
few	TRBD1	TRBJ1-1	TRBV5-1	TGCGCCAGCAGCTTGGTAGAGGGAGGACAGGCTGAAGCTTTCTTT	CASSLVEGGQAEAFF
NA	NA	TRBJ1-1	TRBV21-1	TGTGCCAGCACAGACAGCTTGAACACTGAAGCTTTCTTT	CASTDSLNTEAFF
NA	NA	TRBJ1-5	TRBV7-2	TGTGCCAGCAGCCCAGGGGTCGCGGGCAATCAGCCCCAGCATTTT	CASSPGVAGNQPQHF
NA	NA	TRBJ1-3	TRBV7-9	TGTGCCAGCAGCTTAGGACAGACTCTGGAAACTGCTTTT	CASSLGQTLETAF
NA	NA	TRBJ1-5	TRBV7-2	TGTGCCAGCAGCCCAACAGAAGTCAATCAGCCCCAGCATTTT	CASSPTEVNQPQHF
NA	NA	TRBJ2-5	TRBV12-3/TRBV12-4	TGTGCCAGCAGGGCACCGGGAGAAGAGACCCAGTACTTC	CASRAPGEETQYF
NA	TRBD1	TRBJ1-4	TRBV4-3	TGCGCCAGCAGCCACGGGACAGCTAATGAAAAACTGTTTTTT	CASSHGTANEKLFF
many	NA	TRBJ1-3	TRBV11-2	TGTGCCAGCAGCCAAACCGGGGCAGGGGAGAACCCTGGAAACACCATATATTTT	CASSQTGAGENPGNTIYF
NA	TRBD1	TRBJ2-2	TRBV24-1	TGTGCCACCAGTGATTCGGACAGGGGGCATAACGGGGAGCTGTTTTTT	CATSDSDRGHNGELFF